This paragraph reports one TCR beta chain. What it recognizes is unknown. The germline V gene encodes CDR1 MDHEN and CDR2 SYDVKM. After removal of 3 bases from V and 7 bases from J, the junction contained 10 bases not matched to a gene. The CDR3 runs 16 residues. This sample was taken from a study of cytomegalovirus exposure and HLA in healthy donors. Study-level findings and limits: It was 164 TCR beta chains that were listed as cytomegalovirus-associated.

Only in-frame clones appear in the TCRdb table, and some are missing; sequencing was by immunoSEQ multiplex PCR. This table holds under 250,000 clones, 87% found once. The donors belonged to the roughly 110-subject validation cohort, separate from the roughly 600-subject first cohort. The rearrangement links TRBV28 to TRBJ1-5, with TRBD1 identical over 9 bases. The sample was PBMCs. The TCR was taken from a woman aged 18-29 years in good health and CMV-seropositive. The CDR3 is CASSFLTGGLEQPQHF. CDR3 coding DNA: TGTGCCAGCAGTTTCCTCACAGGGGGCCTGGAACAGCCCCAGCATTTT.